The 27 T cell receptor beta chains presented below share a single source sample, sequenced in a study of CD8+CD57+ T cells in acquired aplastic anemia. Sequencing was done on patients that had shown CD8+CD57+ cell expansion by flow cytometry. Investigators profiled TCR beta VDJ and CDR3 from genomic DNA template. TCRdb called the reads again in MiXCR, with one record for every CDR3 protein. The sample shows approximately 150,000 distinct CDR3 sequences, 71% of them seen only once. The sample comprised sorted CD4+, CD8+, or CD8+CD57+ T cells (not recorded which) from PBMCs. The origin of the receptors is a human donor with aplastic anemia.

In its sample, this clonotype was seen many times. The chain is built from TRBV6-5 and TRBJ2-2; possible D gene TRBD2, 5 bases. Per the germline V gene, CDR1 is MNHEY and CDR2 is SVGAGI. With 2 bases removed from V and 6 bases from J, the gap between germline ends came to 13 bases. The CDR3 extends over 15 amino acids. The CDR3: CASSYEASSPGELFF. CDR3 in DNA: TGTGCCAGCAGTTACGAGGCTAGCTCCCCCGGGGAGCTGTTTTTT.

The chain couples TRBV5-4 to TRBJ2-2; TRBD1 matches 7 bases. Per germline, CDR1 SGHNT and CDR2 YYREEE (reference sequence). This CDR3 has 15 residues. The junction had 10 bases not matched to a gene; V was cut back by 5 bases and J by 6 bases. The CDR3 loop is CASSFWTGRSGELFF. CDR3 sequence (DNA): TGTGCCAGCAGTTTCTGGACAGGAAGATCCGGGGAGCTGTTTTTT. Full variable domain (outside the CDR3, taken from reference TRBV5-4 and TRBJ2-2): ETGVTQSPTHLIKTRGQQVTLRCSSQSGHNTVSWYQQALGQGPQFIFQYYREEENGRGNFPPRFSGLQFPNYSSELNVNALELDDSALYLCASSFWTGRSGELFFGEGSRLTVL.

The chain links TRBV2 to TRBJ2-7; TRBD1 is a possible D gene (6 bases). V was clipped by 7 bases and J by 6 bases, with 13 bases between them. CDR1 is SNHLY and CDR2 is FYNNEI in the germline V gene. The CDR3 sequence is 12 residues long. The CDR3 DNA follows: TGTGCCAGCACCTTAACAGGGTCCGAGCAGTACTTC. As protein: CASTLTGSEQYF.

This sequence joins TRBV5-1 and TRBJ2-5; D is unclear. In germline, CDR1 is SGHRS, CDR2 YFSETQ. The CDR3 is 14 amino acids. Trimming took off 0 bases at V and 3 bases at J, with 9 bases between the two ends. CDR3 sequence: CASSLVNAEETQYF. The CDR3 DNA is TGCGCCAGCAGCTTGGTGAACGCGGAAGAGACCCAGTACTTC. Based on the CDR3 plus reference TRBV5-1 and TRBJ2-5, the full variable domain is KAGVTQTPRYLIKTRGQQVTLSCSPISGHRSVSWYQQTPGQGLQFLFEYFSETQRNKGNFPGRFSGRQFSNSRSEMNVSTLELGDSALYLCASSLVNAEETQYFGPGTRLLVL.

This clonotype was detected ten times or more. This chain joins TRBV7-3 and TRBJ1-6; 10 bases are a match to TRBD1. CDR3 length: 14 residues. CDR1 and CDR2 (germline): SGHTA, FQGTGA. Germline trimming cut 5 bases from V and 8 bases from J; bases unmatched to any gene: 3. The CDR3 spells CASSVGTGDSPLHF. The CDR3 nucleotides read TGTGCCAGCAGCGTCGGGACAGGGGATTCACCCCTCCACTTT.

This clonotype was picked up one time. The chain employs TRBV10-3 and TRBJ1-6; TRBD1 matches at 9 bases. Germline V lookup: CDR1 ENHRY, CDR2 SYGVKD. The CDR3 extends over 15 amino acids. Trimming at V came to 6 bases and at J to 10 bases, leaving 10 bases not matched to a gene. The DNA for the CDR3 is TGTGCCATCAGACCCTCGGACAGGGGTCAATCACCCCTCCACTTT. Translation gives CAIRPSDRGQSPLHF.

CDR3 loop: CASSQGQNYGYTF. The CDR3, as DNA: TGTGCCAGCAGTCAGGGACAGAATTATGGCTACACCTTC. V gene TRBV7-9 combines with J gene TRBJ1-2, with TRBD1 matching 7 bases. Trimming removed 6 bases from V and 5 bases from J; junction bases left unmatched: 6. The germline V gene has CDR1 SEHNR and CDR2 FQNEAQ (reference sequence). The CDR3 runs 13 residues.

With regard to this clonotype: The conserved closing phenylalanine or tryptophan is absent in this CDR3, likely reflecting a read error. J is TRBJ2-2 and V is TRBV19; D is perhaps TRBD1 (5 bases). The CDR3 runs 16 residues. V gave up 6 bases and J gave up 0 bases, with 14 bases separating them. Germline CDR1 is LNHDA and CDR2 is SQIVND (reference sequence). CDR3 DNA sequence: TGTGCCAGTAGGGGGCCGACAGCCACGAACACCGGGGAGCTGTTTTCT. Translated: CASRGPTATNTGELFS.

V gene TRBV7-3 combines with J gene TRBJ2-5; D uncertain. The CDR3 length is 13 residues. The V end lost 1 base, the J end lost 3 bases, and 6 bases lay between the germline ends. Per germline, CDR1 SGHTA and CDR2 FQGTGA. The CDR3 spells CASSLRREETQYF. The CDR3 nucleotides are TGTGCCAGCAGCTTAAGACGGGAAGAGACCCAGTACTTC.

The chain combines TRBV20-1 with TRBJ1-5; D call uncertain. Between the trimmed V and J ends, which lost 1 base and 6 bases, there was a span of 13 bases. This CDR3 has 14 amino acids. Per the germline V gene, CDR1 is DFQATT and CDR2 is SNEGSKA (reference sequence). The chain's CDR3 is CSARVQGMGQPQHF. The CDR3, as DNA: TGCAGTGCTAGAGTCCAAGGGATGGGTCAGCCCCAGCATTTT.

On this clonotype: An end of the junction does not agree with germline; a read error may underlie this. The chain employs TRBV29-1 and TRBJ2-2; 16 bases fit TRBD2. CDR1 is SQVTM, CDR2 ANQGSEA, per germline. The CDR3 contains 18 residues. CDR3 region: CSVEVGTSGREHTGELFF. The CDR3 DNA reads TGCAGCGTCGAAGTTGGGACTAGCGGGAGGGAGCACACCGGGGAGCTGTTTTTT.

The chain has TRBV19 and TRBJ2-7; 10 bases match TRBD1. CDR3 size: 15 residues. Germline assignment: CDR1 LNHDA and CDR2 SQIVND (reference sequence). The V segment lost 5 bases and the J segment 6 bases; nucleotides outside the gene matches: 10. This CDR3 reads CASSPEGQGLIEQYF. The CDR3 nucleotides read TGTGCCAGTAGTCCGGAGGGACAGGGGCTCATCGAGCAGTACTTC.

This clonotype was detected a few times. The chain employs TRBV9 and TRBJ2-7, with 7 positions matching TRBD1. CDR3 length equals 15 residues. Germline CDR1 and CDR2: SGDLS and YYNGEE. V was pared by 2 bases and J by 5 bases, with 10 bases of the junction left unmatched. CDR3 sequence: CASSVTGEVIDEQYF. The CDR3 region has the DNA TGTGCCAGCAGCGTCACAGGGGAAGTAATCGACGAGCAGTACTTC. The complete variable domain, with remaining parts taken from reference TRBV9 and TRBJ2-7, reads DSGVTQTPKHLITATGQRVTLRCSPRSGDLSVYWYQQSLDQGLQFLIQYYNGEERAKGNILERFSAQQFPDLHSELNLSSLELGDSALYFCASSVTGEVIDEQYFGPGTRLTVT.

The chain recombines TRBV10-3 with TRBJ1-3, with D unclear. Trimming cost V 6 bases and J 1 base, with 10 bases left between them. This CDR3 has 14 residues. The V gene's germline CDR1 is ENHRY and CDR2 SYGVKD. The CDR3 protein is CAISRTSSGNTIYF. The CDR3 DNA sequence: TGTGCCATCAGCCGGACGTCTTCTGGAAACACCATATATTTT.

This clonotype was recorded many times. This chain joins TRBV20-1 and TRBJ2-1, with TRBD2 matching over 8 bases. The CDR3 totals 15 residues. V lost 0 bases to trimming and J lost 2 bases; unmatched junction nucleotides: 3. Germline loops: CDR1 DFQATT, CDR2 SNEGSKA (reference sequence). The CDR3, as DNA: TGCAGTGCTAGAGAGTTTAGCGGGACCTACAATGAGCAGTTCTTC. As protein: CSAREFSGTYNEQFF.

The sample holds one count of this clonotype. The chain combines TRBV7-6 with TRBJ2-7; tentative D call: TRBD1 (6 bases). CDR1 is SGHVS, CDR2 FNYEAQ, per germline. Trimming shortened V by 2 bases and J by 3 bases, and 14 bases separated the two germline ends. The CDR3 sequence is 15 residues long. The CDR3 nucleotides are TGTGCCAGCAGCTTATTTTCGACCAGGGGCTACGAGCAGTACTTC. Protein product: CASSLFSTRGYEQYF.

The chain joins TRBV7-2 to TRBJ2-1, with 11 nucleotides matching TRBD2. Germline CDR1 reads SGHTA; CDR2 reads FQGNSA. The CDR3 contains 18 residues. The J segment lost 8 bases and the V segment lost 8 bases, leaving 20 bases of the junction unmatched. CDR3 in amino acids: CASASGGRKAAYGYEQFF. The CDR3 DNA reads as TGTGCCAGCGCTAGCGGGGGGAGAAAGGCCGCCTACGGTTATGAGCAGTTCTTC. Full variable domain (outside the CDR3, taken from reference TRBV7-2 and TRBJ2-1): GAGVSQSPSNKVTEKGKDVELRCDPISGHTALYWYRQSLGQGLEFLIYFQGNSAPDKSGLPSDRFSAERTGGSVSTLTIQRTQQEDSAVYLCASASGGRKAAYGYEQFFGPGTRLTVL.

V gene TRBV25-1 combines with J gene TRBJ1-2; D gene uncertain. The V gene lost 1 base and the J gene lost 7 bases, with 4 bases spanning the gap. Germline CDR1 is MGHDK and CDR2 is SYGVNS. The CDR3 is 11 residues long. This CDR3 reads CASSELGGYTF. CDR3 DNA: TGTGCCAGCAGTGAATTGGGTGGCTACACCTTC.

The chain uses TRBV2 and TRBJ2-7; the match to TRBD1 covers 7 bases. With V trimmed by 7 bases and J by 3 bases, 9 bases remained unmatched. The CDR3 runs to 14 residues. Germline CDR1 SNHLY, CDR2 FYNNEI. The CDR3 nucleotides read TGTGCCAGCAAATTCGGGACAGAGTTCTACGAGCAGTACTTC. Translation: CASKFGTEFYEQYF.

In this sample, this clonotype turned up a few times. The chain employs TRBV29-1 and TRBJ2-2, with D perhaps TRBD2 (5 bases). The CDR3 has 12 amino acids. Germline V CDR1 and CDR2: SQVTM, ANQGSEA. With 8 bases removed from V and 2 bases from J, the gap between germline ends came to 9 bases. The chain's CDR3 is CSSRENTGELFF. Here the CDR3 DNA reads TGCAGCTCCCGGGAAAACACCGGGGAGCTGTTTTTT.

This clonotype was picked up a small number of times. The rearrangement uses TRBV19 and TRBJ2-7; D may be TRBD2 (5 bases). This CDR3 comprises 14 residues. Trimming cost V 6 bases and J 4 bases, with 16 bases left between them. The germline V gene has CDR1 LNHDA and CDR2 SQIVND (reference sequence). The CDR3 sequence is CASSPYISGYEQYF. The DNA for the CDR3 is TGTGCCAGTAGCCCATACATTTCGGGGTACGAGCAGTACTTC.

Comment on this clonotype: At one of its ends the junction is not consistent with the germline gene, which may arise from a read error. This chain joins TRBV20-1 and TRBJ2-3; D unclear. Per the germline V gene, CDR1 is DFQATT and CDR2 is SNEGSKA (reference sequence). This CDR3 region has 14 residues. The CDR3 bases are TGCGGTGCCGCTAGGTCGGGTCGGACAGATACGCAGTATTTT. Protein sequence: CGAARSGRTDTQYF.

J is TRBJ2-3 and V is TRBV10-3; no definite D call. The V gene's germline CDR1 is ENHRY and CDR2 SYGVKD. This CDR3 contains 12 residues. Deletions cut 2 bases from V and 10 bases from J, with 10 bases between. The CDR3 sequence is CAISEPPTPQYF. The CDR3, as DNA: TGTGCCATCAGTGAGCCTCCCACCCCGCAGTATTTT.

The CDR3 DNA reads as TGTGCCAGCAGCTTGCAGGGGGACCTTGGCAATCAGCCCCAGCATTTT. It yields the protein CASSLQGDLGNQPQHF. This chain joins TRBV7-2 and TRBJ1-5, with TRBD1 matching over 7 bases. The CDR3 is 16 residues long. V shed 3 bases and J 2 bases; nucleotides not matched to a gene: 7. Germline assignment: CDR1 SGHTA and CDR2 FQGNSA.

The J gene is TRBJ2-2, the V gene TRBV25-1, with 8 bases aligning to TRBD2. This CDR3 spans 14 amino acids. Germline assignment: CDR1 MGHDK and CDR2 SYGVNS. With 6 bases clipped from V and 7 bases from J, the junction kept 7 bases outside the gene matches. The CDR3, as DNA: TGTGCCAGCAGCGCTGGACTAGCAGGCGGGGAGCTGTTTTTT. Its translation: CASSAGLAGGELFF.

The chain employs TRBV20-1 and TRBJ1-6; the D gene is possibly TRBD1 (5 bases). The V end was cut by 0 bases, the J end by 3 bases, with 9 bases between. This CDR3 contains 15 residues. CDR1 and CDR2 (germline): DFQATT, SNEGSKA (reference sequence). CDR3 loop: CSARDRDVYNSPLHF. The CDR3 nucleotides are TGCAGTGCTAGAGACCGGGACGTCTATAATTCACCCCTCCACTTT.

The chain has TRBV19 and TRBJ1-5; no reliable D call. Germline V gene lookup returns CDR1 LNHDA and CDR2 SQIVND (reference sequence). This CDR3 spans 14 amino acids. V was pared by 0 bases and J by 2 bases, with 5 bases between. CDR3: CASSIEFGNQPQHF. The CDR3 bases are TGTGCCAGTAGTATAGAATTCGGCAATCAGCCCCAGCATTTT.